This T cell receptor (beta chain) was found in a study of radiation and T cells in renal cell carcinoma (dated by TCRdb to 2019 to 2021). A note on the overall study: The samples were obtained from a clinical trial, where primary renal cell carcinomas were treated with 15 Gy stereotactic body radiation therapy and then removed by nephrectomy 4 weeks afterward. In total, fewer than 55 samples, comprising approximately 26 tumors and roughly 27 peripheral blood samples, were subjected to TCR beta sequencing. Across all 53 samples, several million unique CDR3 nucleotide sequences encoding around 2.8 million unique CDR3 amino acid sequences were identified.

Following the manufacturer's recommendations, the immunoSEQ kit was used to generate TCR beta libraries from genomic DNA. To prepare libraries, a first multiplex PCR with proprietary primers was run, followed by a second PCR that added unique barcodes, and a bead cleanup was done after each round. A positive control reaction and a negative control reaction, both provided in the kit, were run with every batch of samples. The final libraries were assessed on an Agilent 4200 TapeStation D1000 ScreenTape, pooled by volume, and quantified by qPCR. Sequencing was performed on an Illumina NextSeq500 using a MidOutput 150-cycle cartridge, with 156 Read1 cycles, 15 Index1 cycles, and the kit custom primers. The pooled library was loaded at roughly 0.94 pM with a roughly 20% PhiX control spike-in. The original pipeline was this. The vendor-processed data were analyzed in R, and a clonotype was defined as all T cells that share the same CDR3 nucleotide sequence. In the clone abundance analyses, frequencies in each sample were normalized to that sample's 10,000 most abundant clones. Public T cell clones, which averaged fewer than five per sample, were excluded before analysis. A difference in abundance of at least 32-fold between compartments was used to define tumor-enriched and baseline blood-enriched clonotypes. A beta-binomial differential abundance model was used to identify clonotypes that were expanded or contracted between blood time points. Similarity between tumor and blood repertoires was quantified using the Baroni-Urbani and Buser coefficient, and groups were compared with two-tailed Wilcoxon tests in R. In TCRdb, the immuneACCESS table is reduced to in-frame sequences with V and J assigned. These tables do not hold every clone; where another copy was compared, an unresolved V gene accounts for under half, and the others remain unexplained. Clone size and the V and J calls come from that table; the DNA yielded D and trimming. The sample contains 130,000 to 150,000 clones, about 88% of them found a single time. The ten largest clones represent around 12% of the sample.

Results and caveats for the whole study, not just this receptor: Tracking of blood repertoire dynamics stopped at approximately four weeks after treatment, with no follow-up past that point. No pretreatment tumor biopsies were available, so the baseline intratumoral presence of clonotypes could not be determined. An increase in top tumor clonotypes in blood was observed from baseline to 2 weeks post-radiation, followed by contraction by 4 weeks, which was taken to suggest transient expansion of tumor-resident clones. Because the trial had a single-armed design, the trial could not examine how radiation dose or scheduling affected the TCR repertoire.

The sample's time point label, decoded: baseline pretreatment blood. The sample's treatment or condition label is to be understood as: 15 Gy SBRT to primary tumor, nephrectomy 4 weeks later. To follow tumor-enriched clonotypes, serial peripheral blood was collected from radiation-treated patients at baseline and at 2 weeks and 4 weeks after SBRT. Every patient had renal cell carcinoma of clear cell pathology. Genomic DNA for TCR sequencing was prepared using the QIAamp DNA Blood Mini Kit (Qiagen). Samples were included in the analyses only if all quality control checks were passed. Taken from the germline V gene, the CDR1 and CDR2 loops are SNHLY and FYNNEI. The CDR3 goes from the cysteine to the phenylalanine over 14 residues. Left in the record is the CDR3 DNA by itself, 42 bases read in frame from the first base. V is clipped by 3 bases and J by 2 bases, and the sequence between their germline boundaries is 9 bases long.

As for this clone: Its antigen has not been determined. No base-level quality is on record; no much larger clone is a single base apart.

The material was blood, obtained from a patient whose treatment included radiotherapy and nephrectomy. The chain links TRBV2 with TRBJ2-3; the D gene identity is not certain. This TCR derives from a woman aged 45-65 years with renal cell carcinoma. The DNA sequence follows: TGTGCCAGCAGTGAGGGTCAGAACACAGATACGCAGTATTTT. Its amino acids are CASSEGQNTDTQYF. With the portions outside the CDR3 filled from the reference TRBV2 and TRBJ2-3 genes, the complete variable region becomes EPEVTQTPSHQVTQMGQEVILRCVPISNHLYFYWYRQILGQKVEFLVSFYNNEISEKSEIFDDQFSVERPDGSNFTLKIRSTKLEDSAMYFCASSEGQNTDTQYFGPGTRLTVL.